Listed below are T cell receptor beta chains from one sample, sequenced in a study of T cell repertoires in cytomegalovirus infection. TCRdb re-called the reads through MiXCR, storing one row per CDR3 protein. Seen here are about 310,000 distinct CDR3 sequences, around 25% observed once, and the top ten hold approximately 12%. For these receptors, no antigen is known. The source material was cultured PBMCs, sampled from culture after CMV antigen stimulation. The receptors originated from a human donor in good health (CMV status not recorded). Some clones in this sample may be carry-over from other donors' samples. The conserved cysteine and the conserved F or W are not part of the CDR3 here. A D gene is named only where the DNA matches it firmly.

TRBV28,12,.,ASRPLQGDGGYT
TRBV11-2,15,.,ASSLDPWSRGYNEQF
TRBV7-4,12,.,ASSLVRDQETQY
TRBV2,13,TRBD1,ASKSQTGHTGELF
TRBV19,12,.,ASTMGTPNEKLF
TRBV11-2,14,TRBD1,ASSLVAGGVGGELF
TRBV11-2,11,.,ASSERSVGELF
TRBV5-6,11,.,ASSSGLQETQY
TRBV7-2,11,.,ASSLSGGTEAF
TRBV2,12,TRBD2,ASTPGTSGREQF
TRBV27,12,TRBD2,ASSLSSGDNEQF
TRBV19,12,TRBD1,ASTPRQGTDTQY
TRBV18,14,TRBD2,ASSPPGTSGSGTQY
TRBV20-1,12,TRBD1,STHQGAGNTEAF
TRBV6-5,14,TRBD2,ASSYLLAGLTGELF
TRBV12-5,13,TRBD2,ASGLGLAGVETQY
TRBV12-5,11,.,ASGMQTNYGYT
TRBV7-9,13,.,ASSWDDKGGAEAF
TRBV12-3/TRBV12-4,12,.,ASSLAGPQETQY
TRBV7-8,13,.,ASSPIGGSGNTIY
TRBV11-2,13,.,ASSLDRVNTDTQY
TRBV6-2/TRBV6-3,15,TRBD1,ASSYRGQGMNTGELF
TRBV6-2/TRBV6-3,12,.,ASSYSGSRQPQH
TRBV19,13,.,ASSIYPTRTGELF
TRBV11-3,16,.,ASSLDGVWESENTEAF
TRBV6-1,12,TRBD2,AGRKRESYNEQF
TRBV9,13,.,ASSPGTLGTDTQY
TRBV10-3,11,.,AIRMDGNTEAF
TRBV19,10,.,ASSGGYNEQF
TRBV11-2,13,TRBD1,ASSSNRGRFDEQY
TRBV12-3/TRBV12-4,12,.,ASSLTVTNQPQH
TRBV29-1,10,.,SVTSSSYEQY
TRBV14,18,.,ASSRSGLLFSQSSYNEQF
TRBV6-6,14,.,ASSNHVGGGTYEQY
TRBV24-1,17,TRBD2,ATSDLRTSGSPSYNEQF
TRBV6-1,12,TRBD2,ASKEGGRGDTQY
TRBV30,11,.,AWRSDVTGELF
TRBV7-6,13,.,ASSAGTLPTDTQY
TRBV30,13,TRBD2,AWSARLAGLNEQF
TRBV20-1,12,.,SARPGTVNTEAF
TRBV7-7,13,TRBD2,ASSSRAGALGTQY
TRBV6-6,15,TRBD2,ASSYLQAGTNLNEQF
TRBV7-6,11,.,ASSHGGLYEQY
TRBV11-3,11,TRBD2,ASRSSGSGEQF
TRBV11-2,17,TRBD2,ASSLTSGRVFSTYNEQF
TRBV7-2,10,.,ASSLWRDTQY
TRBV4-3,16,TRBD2,ASSQDMTSAELTYEQY
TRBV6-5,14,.,ASSSGTFNGAETQY
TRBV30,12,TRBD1,AWSLDTGVSPLH
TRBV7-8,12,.,ASSLAQGHGELF
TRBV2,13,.,ASSEMSGYNSPLH
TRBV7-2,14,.,ASSSATSLYTGELF
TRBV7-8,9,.,ASALNTEAF
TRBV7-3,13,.,ASSLEVDRPDTQY
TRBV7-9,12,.,ASSLTPPKVEAF